The rows below give T cell receptor beta chains drawn from one sample of a study of cytomegalovirus exposure and HLA in healthy donors. Method: immunoSEQ multiplex PCR; TCRdb's copy keeps in-frame clones and lacks some. The top ten clones hold more than 0.6% of a sample with about 220,000 clones, approximately 88% of them seen once. The sample taken for sequencing was PBMCs. These receptors came from a boy aged 2 to 9 in good health and CMV-seronegative. Both conserved end residues are part of each CDR3.

>TRBV19|13
CASLDRGQQPQHF
>TRBV4-1|16
CASSPTPASVSYEQYF
>TRBV7-2|13
CAISTSGNNEQFF
>TRBV5-1|12
CASWDSSYEQYF
>TRBV9|15
CASSVTSGDSYEQYF
>TRBV5-5|14
CASSLGTGGYEQYF
>TRBV30|15
CAWSVLAGGSDTQYF
>TRBV19|13
CASSAGGRNEQFF
>TRBV30|13
CAWEPGGKQPQHF
>TRBV6-5|15
CASSYSLAGEETQYF
>TRBV7-6|16
CASSLDLSRGGETQYF
>TRBV5-1|13
CASSMGLEETQYF
>TRBV5-8|12
CASSLADYGYTF
>TRBV9|18
CASSVARGRGGGNTEAFF
>TRBV6-6|13
CASRDRVPYGYTF
>TRBV5-1|14
CASSNQGFENTIYF
>TRBV6-5|11
CASGEVGGYTF
>TRBV11-2|17
CASSHLRTGVKNYGYTF
>TRBV25-1|15
CASSEPGGGNREQYF
>TRBV5-4|16
CASSSGVGGLGYEQYF
>TRBV6-1|11
CASSVGGKAFF
>TRBV5-4|13
CASSGGVAYEQYF
>TRBV7-9|12
CASSFGGAEAFF
>TRBV30|13
CAWVGDRGSEQYF
>TRBV2|15
CASSDRGGGHSEQYF
>TRBV18|17
CASSPGDRGSNTGELFF
>TRBV30|13
CAWGEDRGQGYTF
>TRBV5-1|15
CASSERQGAGNIQYF
>TRBV25-1|16
CASSSTSGSPYNEQFF
>TRBV4-2|18
CASSQDGLADEAQGTQYF
>TRBV5-1|15
CASSATSISTDTQYF
>TRBV9|15
CASSVDWGGRETQYF
>TRBV2|12
CASSEKSLPQHF
>TRBV5-1|13
CASSRDMNTEAFF
>TRBV10-3|14
CAISESSGADGYTF
>TRBV15|18
CATSRDRDPGHPPGEQYF
>TRBV5-6|15
CASSFGTNSNQPQHF
>TRBV6-5|15
CASSPGTGPNYEQYF
>TRBV27|15
CASSLAGDPENTIYF
>TRBV29-1|13
CSVFTGSDYGYTF
>TRBV27|16
CASSSTTGPSGNTIYF
>TRBV9|14
CASSVGDRSYEQYF
>TRBV5-5|15
CASSLGGRTNTEAFF
>TRBV2|14
CAGYRGLAGASGYF
>TRBV11-1|15
CASNRVNSGANVLTF
>TRBV2|14
CASEAGSTNEKLFF
>TRBV5-1|15
CASSLETGGGTEAFF
>TRBV5-6|19
CASSLNWSSMGQLTGELFF
>TRBV18|15
CASSPPGQGADGYTF
>TRBV6-5|12
CASNNGDYEQYF
>TRBV5-8|14
CASSLEEGAIEQYF